These 32 T cell receptor beta chains were all obtained from the same sample, sequenced in a study of T cell repertoires in cytomegalovirus infection. In TCRdb, the reads were re-called with MiXCR into one record per CDR3 protein. The profile shows approximately 300,000 distinct CDR3 sequences, approximately 25% of them singletons. These TCRs' antigens remain unknown. The starting material was cultured PBMCs, obtained from culture after CMV antigen stimulation. These receptors all stem from a human donor in good health (CMV status not recorded). Some clones in this sample may be carry-over from other donors' samples.

The rearrangement links TRBV6-5 to TRBJ1-2; tentatively, D is TRBD1 (5 bases). V was pared by 2 bases and J by 4 bases, with 8 bases between. The CDR3 is 13 residues long. CDR1 is MNHEY and CDR2 is SVGAGI in the germline V gene. CDR3 nucleotides: TGTGCCAGCAGTTACGGGGGGGGCTATGGCTACACCTTC. It translates to CASSYGGGYGYTF.

The chain employs TRBV19 and TRBJ2-5; D gene uncertain. Germline CDR1 and CDR2: LNHDA and SQIVND (reference sequence). The CDR3 extends over 12 amino acids. Trimming shortened V by 3 bases and J by 5 bases, and 7 bases separated the two germline ends. The CDR3, as DNA: TGTGCCAGTAGTATGGCCGGGGAGACCCAGTACTTC. Protein sequence: CASSMAGETQYF.

The chain uses TRBV19 and TRBJ1-2; the D is unclear. Germline loops: CDR1 LNHDA, CDR2 SQIVND (reference sequence). The CDR3 has 12 residues. With 6 bases removed from V and 3 bases from J, the gap between germline ends came to 8 bases. The CDR3 DNA reads as TGTGCCAGTAGCAGGACGGACTATGGCTACACCTTC. It specifies CASSRTDYGYTF.

CDR3 loop: CAITSQAETDTQYF. In DNA, the CDR3 is TGTGCCATCACCAGCCAAGCGGAAACAGATACGCAGTATTTT. The chain links TRBV10-3 to TRBJ2-3; a weak D match, TRBD2 (5 bases). Germline V gene sequence: CDR1 ENHRY, CDR2 SYGVKD. The CDR3 extends over 14 amino acids. V was trimmed by 7 bases and J by 3 bases, leaving 14 bases between them.

The V call is TRBV5-4, the J call TRBJ2-2; 7 nucleotides agree with TRBD1. J was trimmed by 0 bases and V by 4 bases; bases with no gene match: 9. Germline-derived CDR1 and CDR2 are SGHNT and YYREEE (reference sequence). The CDR3 has 17 residues. CDR3 protein: CASSGTTGTANTGELFF. The CDR3 nucleotides are TGTGCCAGCAGCGGTACGACAGGGACGGCGAACACCGGGGAGCTGTTTTTT.

This CDR3 reads CASTQLAGGYNEQFF. The CDR3 nucleotides are TGTGCCAGCACCCAACTAGCGGGAGGATATAATGAGCAGTTCTTC. The rearrangement joins TRBV6-1 to TRBJ2-1; 12 nucleotides line up with TRBD2. CDR1 MNHNS and CDR2 SASEGT come from the germline V gene. This CDR3 has 15 residues. V dropped 7 bases and J dropped 7; count of bases not matched to a gene: 8.

At least ten counts were recorded for this clonotype. The genes are TRBV7-2 and TRBJ2-1, with TRBD2 matching 9 bases. Trimming removed 1 base from V and 1 base from J; junction bases left unmatched: 5. The germline V gene has CDR1 SGHTA and CDR2 FQGNSA. CDR3 length: 17 residues. The CDR3 DNA follows: TGTGCCAGCAGCTTAGTCCCTAGCGGGACATCCTACAATGAGCAGTTCTTC. Translating it yields CASSLVPSGTSYNEQFF.

This clonotype was detected only a few times. J is TRBJ2-6 and V is TRBV19; D possibly corresponds to TRBD2 (5 bases). The V gene's germline CDR1 is LNHDA and CDR2 SQIVND (reference sequence). The CDR3 loop spans 16 amino acids. V was cut by 7 bases and J by 2 bases, with 15 bases left in between. As DNA, the CDR3 is TGTGCCAGTATAAGGTCGGGGAGAGCTGGGGCCAACGTCCTGACTTTC. It yields the protein CASIRSGRAGANVLTF.

Comments on this clonotype: The germline gene is not matched at one end of the junction; a read error may be the cause. The J gene is TRBJ2-7, the V gene TRBV28, with D possibly being TRBD2 (6 bases). CDR1 is MDHEN and CDR2 is SYDVKM in the germline V gene. This CDR3 region has 13 residues. DNA for the CDR3: TGTGCCAGCAGGGGGACTGCCCCCTACGAGCGGTACTTC. Translation gives CASRGTAPYERYF.

This clonotype was detected a few times. The V gene is TRBV6-5, the J gene TRBJ2-5, with a tentative D call TRBD1 (6 bases). The CDR3 spans 15 residues. In germline, CDR1 is MNHEY, CDR2 SVGAGI. V was trimmed by 5 bases and J by 1 base, leaving 14 bases between them. The CDR3 reads CASSPQTGIQETQYF. The CDR3 coding sequence is TGTGCCAGCAGTCCCCAGACAGGCATCCAAGAGACCCAGTACTTC.

The J gene is TRBJ1-2, the V gene TRBV5-6, with D hard to call. The CDR3 consists of 15 residues. Germline lookup yields CDR1 SGHDT and CDR2 YYEEEE. Deletions cut 4 bases from V and 1 base from J, with 14 bases between. CDR3 sequence reads: CASSHTWRFNYGYTF. The CDR3 bases are TGTGCCAGCAGCCACACGTGGAGATTTAACTATGGCTACACCTTC.

This clonotype was observed a handful of times. The chain employs TRBV7-6 and TRBJ2-1; no definite D call. V was trimmed by 4 bases and J by 0 bases, leaving 10 bases between them. Germline V gene sequence: CDR1 SGHVS, CDR2 FNYEAQ. This CDR3 has 15 amino acids. Here the CDR3 reads CASSSYNNSYNEQFF. The CDR3 region has the DNA TGTGCCAGCAGCTCCTACAATAACTCCTACAATGAGCAGTTCTTC.

Points on this clonotype: The DNA is omitted, as the CDR3 cannot be located on it reliably, and the CDR3 follows TCRdb's listing. The V gene is TRBV28, the J gene TRBJ2-2; the table's D call, TRBD1, was not checked against the DNA. The CDR3 is 15 amino acids long, termini counted. The germline CDR1 and CDR2 sequences are MDHEN and SYDVKM. CDR3 protein: CASSTSDKGTGELFF.

This clonotype was recorded at least ten times. This chain uses TRBV7-2 with TRBJ2-2; the match to TRBD2 covers 12 bases. CDR3 length: 15 residues. The germline gives CDR1 SGHTA, CDR2 FQGNSA. V was pared by 5 bases and J by 8 bases, with 6 bases of the junction left unmatched. As DNA, the CDR3 is TGTGCCAGCAGCCCGACTAGCGGGAGTTGGGGGGAGCTGTTTTTT. Its translation is CASSPTSGSWGELFF.

V gene TRBV29-1 combines with J gene TRBJ2-5, with 7 nucleotides matching TRBD2. With V trimmed by 1 base and J by 4 bases, 3 bases remained unmatched. The germline CDR1 and CDR2 sequences are SQVTM and ANQGSEA. There are 13 residues in the CDR3. CDR3 amino acids: CSVEVASGETQYF. CDR3 sequence (DNA): TGCAGCGTTGAAGTGGCTAGCGGAGAGACCCAGTACTTC.

This clonotype was recorded a few times. As DNA, the CDR3 is TGCAGTGCTACGACTAGCTGGAATGAGCAGTTCTTC. This gives the protein CSATTSWNEQFF. The chain couples TRBV20-1 to TRBJ2-1, with 7 nucleotides matching TRBD2. CDR1 is DFQATT, CDR2 SNEGSKA, per germline (reference sequence). V was clipped by 4 bases and J by 7 bases; unmatched bases: 4. The CDR3 length is 12 residues.

This clonotype was counted only a few times. The J gene is TRBJ1-6, the V gene TRBV7-2; TRBD1 matches 7 bases. From germline, CDR1 is SGHTA and CDR2 FQGNSA. This CDR3 spans 15 amino acids. The trim removed 3 bases at V and 11 bases at J, leaving 10 bases unmatched. CDR3 sequence: CASSLAGQIDTPLHF. DNA for the CDR3: TGTGCCAGCAGCTTGGCGGGACAGATCGACACACCCCTCCACTTT.

This clonotype occurred many times. This chain links TRBV7-2 with TRBJ1-4; D gene uncertain. Germline V lookup: CDR1 SGHTA, CDR2 FQGNSA. Trimming left V 5 bases short and J 5 bases short, with 15 bases between. This CDR3 spans 15 amino acids. CDR3 nucleotides: TGTGCCAGCAGCCCGGGTCCGCGGACGAATGAAAAACTGTTTTTT. Its protein product is CASSPGPRTNEKLFF.

This clonotype was detected a few times. This rearrangement joins TRBV20-1 to TRBJ2-1; 10 nucleotides match TRBD2. Germline-derived CDR1 and CDR2 are DFQATT and SNEGSKA (reference sequence). V lost 0 bases and J lost 8; bases outside the gene matches: 10. CDR3 size: 16 residues. The CDR3 sequence: CSARDLREREGYEQFF. The CDR3 coding sequence is TGCAGTGCTAGAGATTTGAGGGAGCGGGAGGGCTATGAGCAGTTCTTC.

This clonotype showed up just a few times. V gene TRBV28 combines with J gene TRBJ1-5; 7 bases map to TRBD1. Unmatched junction bases numbered 6, after V lost 4 bases and J lost 9 bases. The CDR3 is 13 residues long. Germline V CDR1 and CDR2: MDHEN, SYDVKM. In DNA form, the CDR3 reads TGTGCCAGCAGTTGGACAGGAGATTCGCCCCAGCATTTT. Residues: CASSWTGDSPQHF. Filled out from reference TRBV28 and TRBJ1-5, the complete variable domain reads DVKVTQSSRYLVKRTGEKVFLECVQDMDHENMFWYRQDPGLGLRLIYFSYDVKMKEKGDIPEGYSVSREKKERFSLILESASTNQTSMYLCASSWTGDSPQHFGDGTRLSIL.

The gene calls are TRBV6-2 or TRBV6-3 and TRBJ2-3; 8 bases match TRBD2. Unmatched junction bases numbered 10, after V lost 5 bases and J lost 9 bases. The CDR3 length is 14 residues. CDR1 is MNHEY and CDR2 is SVGEGT in the germline V gene. CDR3 nucleotides: TGTGCCAGCAGTCCACCTTTGGAGCGGGAGACGCAGTATTTT. Its protein is CASSPPLERETQYF.

The chain combines TRBV4-2 with TRBJ1-3; TRBD1 matches at 7 bases. J gave up 3 bases and V 0 bases, and 17 bases lay outside the gene matches. The germline gives CDR1 LGHNA, CDR2 YNFKEQ. This CDR3 comprises 20 residues. CDR3 DNA: TGTGCCAGCAGCCAAGAAAGAGGGGGCGGCGGTTTTTGGTTTGGAAACACCATATATTTT. Translated, it gives CASSQERGGGGFWFGNTIYF.

This chain uses TRBV7-9 with TRBJ1-2; 8 nucleotides line up with TRBD1. V trimming: 1 base; J trimming: 10 bases; junction bases outside the gene matches: 8. The CDR3 covers 14 residues. Germline V gives CDR1 SEHNR, CDR2 FQNEAQ (reference sequence). CDR3: CASSLDRQGRDYTF. CDR3 coding DNA: TGTGCCAGCAGCTTAGATCGACAGGGGCGAGACTACACCTTC.

This clonotype was detected only once. The chain joins TRBV7-9 to TRBJ2-7; unclear D gene. Trimming removed 5 bases at V and 0 bases at J, with 8 bases between. The CDR3 consists of 13 residues. CDR1 SEHNR and CDR2 FQNEAQ come from the germline V gene (reference sequence). CDR3 loop: CASSPLGSYEQYV. The DNA of the CDR3 is TGTGCCAGCAGCCCCCTGGGCTCCTACGAGCAGTACGTC.

This clonotype was detected many times. The chain is built from TRBV11-2 and TRBJ2-1; 7 positions agree with TRBD2. The junction had 4 bases not matched to a gene; V was cut back by 3 bases and J by 5 bases. In germline, CDR1 is SGHAT, CDR2 FQNNGV. CDR3 size: 14 residues. CDR3 sequence (DNA): TGTGCCAGCAGCTTCCTAGCGGAGAACAATGAGCAGTTCTTC. It encodes CASSFLAENNEQFF.

This clonotype was seen more than once but under ten times. This chain uses TRBV7-9 with TRBJ1-1; possibly TRBD1 for D (5 bases). The germline CDR1 and CDR2 sequences are SEHNR and FQNEAQ (reference sequence). CDR3 size: 14 residues. V lost 5 bases and J 3 bases, leaving 13 bases between the germline ends. CDR3 protein: CASSNLGGDTEAFF. CDR3 sequence (DNA): TGTGCCAGCAGCAATCTCGGAGGGGACACTGAAGCTTTCTTT.

The J gene is TRBJ1-2, the V gene TRBV7-6; the D gene is possibly TRBD1 (5 bases). Germline assignment: CDR1 SGHVS and CDR2 FNYEAQ. Between the trimmed V and J ends, which lost 1 base and 0 bases, there was a span of 12 bases. This CDR3 has 16 residues. CDR3 loop: CASSLEATVANYGYTF. The CDR3 DNA follows: TGTGCCAGCAGCTTAGAGGCGACAGTAGCTAACTATGGCTACACCTTC.

The chain uses TRBV2 and TRBJ2-7, with 7 bases fitting TRBD1. Germline V gene data show CDR1 as SNHLY and CDR2 as FYNNEI. The trim removed 7 bases at V and 3 bases at J, leaving 6 bases unmatched. This CDR3 comprises 13 residues. DNA of the CDR3: TGTGCCAGCACTGAGGGGGCAGGCTACGAGCAGTACTTC. Its protein product is CASTEGAGYEQYF.

This clonotype was seen repeatedly, ten times or more. This chain joins TRBV12-3 or TRBV12-4 and TRBJ1-3; D may be TRBD1 (6 bases). Trimming took 4 bases from V and 3 from J, leaving 19 bases between them. The length of the CDR3 is 17 residues. Here the CDR3 reads CASSYPGDGFYGNTIYF. The CDR3 DNA reads TGTGCCAGCAGTTACCCAGGGGACGGCTTTTATGGAAACACCATATATTTT.

The V call is TRBV19, the J call TRBJ2-4, with D possibly being TRBD2 (6 bases). The ends were cut back, 6 bases at V and 6 bases at J, with 15 bases in the middle. Germline loops: CDR1 LNHDA, CDR2 SQIVND (reference sequence). This CDR3 is built from 14 residues. The CDR3 nucleotides read TGTGCCAGTAGACCGGTTGGGGGGATAAACATTCAGTACTTC. Translated: CASRPVGGINIQYF.

The chain has TRBV5-4 and TRBJ2-7; D remains unclear. Germline values: CDR1 SGHNT, CDR2 YYREEE (reference sequence). V was cut by 1 base and J by 2 bases, with 10 bases left in between. The CDR3 has 14 amino acids. The CDR3 nucleotides are TGTGCCAGCAGCTTGACGGGCCAGACCTACGAGCAGTACTTC. Protein sequence: CASSLTGQTYEQYF.

The J gene is TRBJ2-5, the V gene TRBV9; TRBD1 aligns across 10 bases. Trimming cost V 1 base and J 3 bases; bases outside gene matches: 3. Germline V lookup: CDR1 SGDLS, CDR2 YYNGEE. CDR3 length equals 15 residues. The CDR3: CASSVSGQGEETQYF. CDR3 nucleotide sequence: TGTGCCAGCAGCGTATCCGGACAGGGGGAAGAGACCCAGTACTTC.